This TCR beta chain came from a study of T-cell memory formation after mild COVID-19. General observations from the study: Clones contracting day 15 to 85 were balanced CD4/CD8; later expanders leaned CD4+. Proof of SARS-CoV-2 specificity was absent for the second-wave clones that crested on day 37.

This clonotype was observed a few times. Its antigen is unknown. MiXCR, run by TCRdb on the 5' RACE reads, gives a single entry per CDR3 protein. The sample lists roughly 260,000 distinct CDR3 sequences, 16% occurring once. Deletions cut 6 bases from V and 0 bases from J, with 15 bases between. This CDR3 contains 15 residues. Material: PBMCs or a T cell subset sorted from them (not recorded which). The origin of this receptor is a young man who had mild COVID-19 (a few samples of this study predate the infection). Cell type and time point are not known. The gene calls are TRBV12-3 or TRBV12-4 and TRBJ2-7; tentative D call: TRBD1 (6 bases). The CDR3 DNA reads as TGTGCCAGCAGGAAACAGGGTCTTGGCTCCTACGAGCAGTACTTC. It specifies CASRKQGLGSYEQYF.